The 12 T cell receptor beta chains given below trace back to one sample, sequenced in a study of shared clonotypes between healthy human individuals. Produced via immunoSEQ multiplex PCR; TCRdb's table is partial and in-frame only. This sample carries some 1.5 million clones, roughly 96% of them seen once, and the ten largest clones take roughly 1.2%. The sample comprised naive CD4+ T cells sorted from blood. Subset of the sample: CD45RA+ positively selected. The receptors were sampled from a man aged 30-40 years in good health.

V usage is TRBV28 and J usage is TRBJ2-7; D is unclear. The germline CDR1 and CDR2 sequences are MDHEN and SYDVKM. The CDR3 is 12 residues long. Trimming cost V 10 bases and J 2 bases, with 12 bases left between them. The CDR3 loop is CATHTAPYEQYF. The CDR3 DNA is TGTGCCACTCATACGGCCCCCTACGAGCAGTACTTC.

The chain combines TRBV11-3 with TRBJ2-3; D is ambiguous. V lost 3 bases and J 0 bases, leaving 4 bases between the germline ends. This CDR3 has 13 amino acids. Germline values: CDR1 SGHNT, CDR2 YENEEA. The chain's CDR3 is CASSFLSTDTQYF. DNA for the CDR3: TGTGCCAGCAGCTTCTTGAGCACAGATACGCAGTATTTT.

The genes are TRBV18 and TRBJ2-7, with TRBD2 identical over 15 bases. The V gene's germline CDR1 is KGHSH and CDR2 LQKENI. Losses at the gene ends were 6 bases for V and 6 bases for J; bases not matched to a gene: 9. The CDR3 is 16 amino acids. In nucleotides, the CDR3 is TGTGCCAGCTCCCGAGGACTAGCGGGAGGGCCGGGCGAGCAGTACTTC. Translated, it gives CASSRGLAGGPGEQYF.

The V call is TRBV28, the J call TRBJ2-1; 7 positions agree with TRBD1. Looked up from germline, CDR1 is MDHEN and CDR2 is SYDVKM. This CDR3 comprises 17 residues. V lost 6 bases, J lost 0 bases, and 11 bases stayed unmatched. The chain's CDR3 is CASSAPRDRFSYNEQFF. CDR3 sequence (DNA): TGTGCCAGCAGCGCGCCCCGGGACAGATTCTCCTACAATGAGCAGTTCTTC. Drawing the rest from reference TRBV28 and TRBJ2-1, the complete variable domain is DVKVTQSSRYLVKRTGEKVFLECVQDMDHENMFWYRQDPGLGLRLIYFSYDVKMKEKGDIPEGYSVSREKKERFSLILESASTNQTSMYLCASSAPRDRFSYNEQFFGPGTRLTVL.

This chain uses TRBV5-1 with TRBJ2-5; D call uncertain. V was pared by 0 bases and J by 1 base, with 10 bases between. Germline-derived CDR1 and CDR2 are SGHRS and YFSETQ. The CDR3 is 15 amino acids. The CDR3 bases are TGCGCCAGCAGCTTGGCCCTACAGCCCCAAGAGACCCAGTACTTC. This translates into CASSLALQPQETQYF.

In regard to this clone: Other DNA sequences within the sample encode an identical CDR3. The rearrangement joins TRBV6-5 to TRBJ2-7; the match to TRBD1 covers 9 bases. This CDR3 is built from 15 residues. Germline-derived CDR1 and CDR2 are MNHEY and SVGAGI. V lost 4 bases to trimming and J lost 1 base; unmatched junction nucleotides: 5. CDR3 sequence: CASSSPGQGSYEQYF. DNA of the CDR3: TGTGCCAGCAGTTCCCCGGGACAGGGATCCTACGAGCAGTACTTC.

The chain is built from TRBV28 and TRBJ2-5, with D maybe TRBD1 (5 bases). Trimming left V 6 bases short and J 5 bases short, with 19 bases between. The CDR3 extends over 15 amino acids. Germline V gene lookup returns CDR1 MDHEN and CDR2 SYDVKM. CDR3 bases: TGTGCCAGCAGCCCCCACCTGGGGCGCTTGGAGACCCAGTACTTC. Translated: CASSPHLGRLETQYF.

In DNA, the CDR3 is TGTGCCAGCAGACTACTGGCACCAGGGAATACGCAGTATTTT. Protein sequence: CASRLLAPGNTQYF. V gene TRBV2 combines with J gene TRBJ2-3, with D tentatively TRBD1 (5 bases). Germline CDR1 is SNHLY and CDR2 is FYNNEI. The CDR3 runs to 14 residues. The V and J ends lost 6 bases and 7 bases respectively, with 17 bases between them.

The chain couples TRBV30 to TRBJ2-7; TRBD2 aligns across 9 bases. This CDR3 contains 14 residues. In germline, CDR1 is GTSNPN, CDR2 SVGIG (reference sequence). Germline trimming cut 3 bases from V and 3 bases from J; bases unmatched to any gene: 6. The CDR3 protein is CAWSKISGSYEQYF. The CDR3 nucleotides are TGTGCCTGGAGCAAAATTAGCGGGAGCTACGAGCAGTACTTC.

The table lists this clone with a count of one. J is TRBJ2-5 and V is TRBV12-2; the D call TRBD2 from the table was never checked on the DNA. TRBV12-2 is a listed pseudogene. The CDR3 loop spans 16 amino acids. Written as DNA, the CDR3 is TGTGCAAGTCGCCCTAGGACTAGCGGGAGTCGAGAGACCCAGTACTTC. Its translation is CASRPRTSGSRETQYF.

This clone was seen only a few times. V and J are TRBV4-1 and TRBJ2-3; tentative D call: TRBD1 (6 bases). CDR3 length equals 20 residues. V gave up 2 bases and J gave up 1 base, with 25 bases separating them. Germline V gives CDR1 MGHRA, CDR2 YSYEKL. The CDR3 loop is CASSQRAKGDLLQRTDTQYF. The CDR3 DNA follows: TGCGCCAGCAGCCAAAGGGCGAAGGGGGACCTACTCCAGCGCACAGATACGCAGTATTTT.

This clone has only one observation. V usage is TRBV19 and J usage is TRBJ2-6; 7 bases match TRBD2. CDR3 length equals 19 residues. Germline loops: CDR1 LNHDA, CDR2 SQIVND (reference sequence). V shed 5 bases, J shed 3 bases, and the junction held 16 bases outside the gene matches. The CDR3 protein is CASSPDFHGGLSGANVLTF. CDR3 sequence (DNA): TGTGCCAGTAGTCCCGATTTCCACGGGGGGTTGAGTGGGGCCAACGTCCTGACTTTC.